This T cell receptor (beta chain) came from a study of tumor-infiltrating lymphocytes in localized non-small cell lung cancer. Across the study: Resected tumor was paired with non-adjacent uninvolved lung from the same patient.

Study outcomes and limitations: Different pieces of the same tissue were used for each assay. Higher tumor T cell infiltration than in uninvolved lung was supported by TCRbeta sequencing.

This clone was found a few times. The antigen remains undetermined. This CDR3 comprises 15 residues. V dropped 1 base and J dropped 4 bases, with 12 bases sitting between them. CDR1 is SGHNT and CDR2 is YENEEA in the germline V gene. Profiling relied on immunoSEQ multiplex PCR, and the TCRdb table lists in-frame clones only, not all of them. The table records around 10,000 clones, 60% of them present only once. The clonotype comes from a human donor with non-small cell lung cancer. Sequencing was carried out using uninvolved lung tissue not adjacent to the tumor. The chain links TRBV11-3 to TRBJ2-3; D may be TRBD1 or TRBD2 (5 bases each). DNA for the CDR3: TGTGCCAGCAGCTTAGGGGGGTCTAGTGCAGATACGCAGTATTTT. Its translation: CASSLGGSSADTQYF.